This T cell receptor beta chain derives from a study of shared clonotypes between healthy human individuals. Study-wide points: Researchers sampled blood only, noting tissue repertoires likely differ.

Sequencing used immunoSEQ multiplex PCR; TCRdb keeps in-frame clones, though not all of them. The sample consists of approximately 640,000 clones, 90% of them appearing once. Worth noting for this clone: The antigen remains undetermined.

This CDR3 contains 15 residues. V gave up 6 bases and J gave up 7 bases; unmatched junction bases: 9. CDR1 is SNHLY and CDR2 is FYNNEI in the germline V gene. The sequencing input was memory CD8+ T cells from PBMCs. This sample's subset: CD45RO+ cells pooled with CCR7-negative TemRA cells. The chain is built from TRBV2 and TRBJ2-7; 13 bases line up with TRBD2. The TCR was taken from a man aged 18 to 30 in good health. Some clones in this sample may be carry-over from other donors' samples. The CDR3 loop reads CASRATSGRDWEQYF. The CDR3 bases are TGTGCCAGCAGGGCTACTAGCGGGAGGGATTGGGAGCAGTACTTC.